This TCR beta chain was recovered during a study of Graves' ophthalmopathy and Graves' hyperthyroidism listed by TCRdb under 2018. Regarding the research as a whole: Peripheral blood was collected before any treatment was given, at the time of initial diagnosis. TCR beta repertoire signatures were used to distinguish Graves' ophthalmopathy from Graves' hyperthyroidism and to predict progression to ophthalmopathy. In total, over 130 blood samples were TCR-sequenced: around 42 ophthalmopathy, 75 hyperthyroidism and some 17 hyperthyroidism-to-ophthalmopathy patients. A discovery set of 95 to 100 patients (43 ophthalmopathy, around 57 stable hyperthyroidism) was enrolled to explore V-J signatures distinguishing ophthalmopathy from hyperthyroidism. An independent validation cohort comprised 18 hyperthyroidism patients and 15 to 17 patients who later progressed from hyperthyroidism to ophthalmopathy. In five or six hyperthyroidism patients, the T-cell repertoire of thyroid tissue was compared with the T-cell repertoire of blood. After sampling, hyperthyroidism patients received methimazole starting at 30 mg daily, and ophthalmopathy patients received high-dose intravenous methylprednisolone. The approximately 90 discovery patients were randomly split 7:3 into training and test sets.

Comments on this clonotype: No antigen is known for it. The sample holds no much larger clone one base away, and base qualities are not on file.

The ophthalmopathy patients had moderately to severely active disease, with a Clinical Activity Score of 3 or higher, a NOSPECS grade of 4 or higher, and a disease duration of less than 3 months. Patients with other autoimmune diseases, uncontrolled infections, pregnancy or lactation were excluded. Diagnosis was based on clinical symptoms, serum thyroxine, TRAb, thyroid ultrasound and orbital computed tomography. Ficoll-Paque density gradient centrifugation was used to isolate PBMCs from about 10 ml of fresh peripheral blood. Total RNA was extracted with Trizol reagent and quality-checked on an Agilent 2100 Bioanalyzer. The paper as a whole reports these results and caveats: In validation, the model predicted ophthalmopathy progression with 55% to 71% sensitivity and approximately 75% specificity; fewer than 15 predicted patients were CT-confirmed with GO in a median of roughly 6.8 months. No statistical method was used to predetermine the sample size, and group allocation was not hidden from the investigators. In cross-validation, the 13-signature model distinguished ophthalmopathy from stable hyperthyroidism with more than 85% sensitivity and 81% to 82% specificity, while in the test set the corresponding values were about 80% and 75%. Most of the expanded thyroid clonotypes with a frequency above 0.001 were also detected in blood, and it was suggested that the thyroid immune response may be reflected by blood repertoires.

For repertoire sequencing, the TCR beta CDR3 regions were amplified from RNA transcripts. The first round was an RT-PCR using HTBI primers with the Qiagen OneStep RT-PCR kit, and this first round was followed by a second-round multiplex PCR, then size selection and purification. Libraries were sequenced on an Illumina HiSeq2000 using paired-end 100 bp reads. On the study's bioinformatics: SOAPnuke was used to process the reads, removing any read that contained adapters or uncalled bases, had a mean Phred below 15, or lacked an exact match to the constant primer or identifier. COPE v1.2.5 was used to merge the high-quality paired reads. Clonotypes were defined as unique nucleotide sequences and were aligned to IMGT TRB V, D and J references using MiTCR v1.1. Analysis was restricted to V-J combinations with a frequency above 0.0001, which covered about 99% of repertoires. For each V-J combination, a TCR clonal expansion and chaos score was defined as the ratio of F50 clonal expansion to chaos observed in the TCRdist matrix. Welch's t-statistics and random forest were used to narrow the features down to 13 V-J combinations, which were then fed into a naive Bayes classifier. The Morisita-Horn index was used to measure how similar the thyroid and blood repertoires were. Through fastp at Q25 and MiXCR, TCRdb rebuilt clones from the public reads, retaining in-frame beta chains. When rows share a CDR3 protein, they turn into one entry using the most common DNA and genes. The V and J calls reflect TCRdb's pipeline rather than the authors' work. The sample contains roughly 160,000 distinct CDR3 sequences, 39% of them found a single time. The top ten clonotypes cover roughly 8.9% of the sample.

For CDR1 and CDR2, the germline V gene lists MDHEN and SYDVKM. The CDR3, from cysteine to phenylalanine, totals 14 residues. CDR3 DNA is the only sequence kept; it has 42 bases, read in frame from the first base. After removal of 7 bases from V and 8 bases from J, the junction retains 10 bases not matched to a gene. The specimen was peripheral blood. The chain is assembled from TRBV28 and TRBJ1-5, with 8 junctional bases fitting TRBD1. The clonotype was recovered from a man aged 25 to 45 with Graves' ophthalmopathy. Donor details come from another sample of the same person, matched by shared clones. The encoded CDR3 is CASNLQGVSKPQHF. At the DNA level, the sequence is TGTGCCAGCAACTTACAGGGGGTGAGTAAGCCCCAGCATTTT.